This T cell receptor (beta chain) was sequenced in a study of CD8 T cells in ankylosing spondylitis. Comment on this clonotype: Its antigen is unknown.

Findings and caveats of the study: What seemed typical of ankylosing spondylitis blood was a TCR beta motif built from 7 or 8 highly homologous variants. Reports say disease-linked clones showed up significantly more in matched ankylosing spondylitis synovial fluid. CD8+ by phenotype, disease-linked clones were relatively rare in peripheral blood.

The authors made TCR beta libraries by quantitative 5'-RACE with molecular barcodes. Using its own MiXCR run on the 5' RACE reads, TCRdb lists one record per CDR3 protein. This table has nearly 350,000 distinct CDR3 sequences, 14% to 15% appearing once. This clonotype was obtained from a male donor with ankylosing spondylitis or in good health (not recorded which). The sequenced material came from blood, either unsorted or a sorted T cell fraction (not recorded which).

CDR3 nucleotides: TGCGCCAGCAGCCCCCCCACCACCGGGGAGCTGTTTTTT. Protein sequence: CASSPPTTGELFF. The chain links TRBV4-1 to TRBJ2-2; D gene ambiguous. In germline, CDR1 is MGHRA, CDR2 YSYEKL. The V and J ends lost 4 bases and 4 bases respectively, with 7 bases between them. This CDR3 comprises 13 residues.